Listed below are T cell receptor beta chains from one sample, sequenced in a study of blood T cells in healthy people across ages. TCRdb re-analysed the 5' RACE reads in MiXCR, keeping a single row per CDR3 protein. In the table there are fewer than 800,000 distinct CDR3 sequences, 20% to 30% of which are singletons. These data were likewise used in another study, on T cells of mothers and their children.

The sample taken for sequencing was blood. The receptors were sampled from a boy aged 5-17 years in good health. CDR3s include the opening cysteine and the closing phenylalanine or tryptophan. Fields, in order: D gene, J gene, V gene, clone size, CDR3 protein, CDR3 DNA. D genes are given only for firm matches. Only part of the rows carry a size: once, few, many, or a class if the clone is expanded.

>NA|TRBJ2-7|TRBV29-1|NA
CSGEGADYEQYF
TGCAGCGGTGAAGGGGCGGACTACGAGCAGTACTTC
>NA|TRBJ2-5|TRBV11-2|NA
CASSLWTIEVETQYF
TGTGCCAGCAGCCTGTGGACCATTGAGGTGGAGACCCAGTACTTC
>NA|TRBJ1-3|TRBV20-1|few
CSARDRRVIGNTIYF
TGCAGTGCTAGAGATCGCAGAGTTATAGGAAACACCATATATTTT
>NA|TRBJ1-3|TRBV6-1|NA
CASRIGGAEGNTIYF
TGTGCCAGCAGAATTGGGGGCGCGGAGGGAAACACCATATATTTT
>TRBD2|TRBJ2-5|TRBV20-1|NA
CSALTSGWGTQYF
TGCAGTGCGCTTACTAGCGGCTGGGGGACCCAGTACTTC
>TRBD2|TRBJ2-1|TRBV5-1|few
CASSLGTSWNEQFF
TGCGCCAGCAGCTTGGGGACTAGCTGGAATGAGCAGTTCTTC
>NA|TRBJ2-3|TRBV6-2/TRBV6-3|once
CASSWADHTQYF
TGTGCCAGCAGTTGGGCAGACCATACGCAGTATTTT
>NA|TRBJ1-2|TRBV28|NA
CASSNPNGYTF
TGTGCCAGCAGCAACCCAAATGGCTACACCTTC
>NA|TRBJ2-4|TRBV6-6|NA
CASSYSSGKNIQYF
TGTGCCAGCAGTTACTCGTCTGGTAAAAACATTCAGTACTTC
>TRBD1|TRBJ2-7|TRBV12-3/TRBV12-4|many
CASSSRQGAYEQYF
TGTGCCAGCAGTTCCCGACAGGGGGCCTACGAGCAGTACTTC
>TRBD1|TRBJ2-5|TRBV2|NA
CASSAQGSLVTETQYF
TGTGCCAGCAGTGCACAGGGGTCGCTTGTTACAGAGACCCAGTACTTC